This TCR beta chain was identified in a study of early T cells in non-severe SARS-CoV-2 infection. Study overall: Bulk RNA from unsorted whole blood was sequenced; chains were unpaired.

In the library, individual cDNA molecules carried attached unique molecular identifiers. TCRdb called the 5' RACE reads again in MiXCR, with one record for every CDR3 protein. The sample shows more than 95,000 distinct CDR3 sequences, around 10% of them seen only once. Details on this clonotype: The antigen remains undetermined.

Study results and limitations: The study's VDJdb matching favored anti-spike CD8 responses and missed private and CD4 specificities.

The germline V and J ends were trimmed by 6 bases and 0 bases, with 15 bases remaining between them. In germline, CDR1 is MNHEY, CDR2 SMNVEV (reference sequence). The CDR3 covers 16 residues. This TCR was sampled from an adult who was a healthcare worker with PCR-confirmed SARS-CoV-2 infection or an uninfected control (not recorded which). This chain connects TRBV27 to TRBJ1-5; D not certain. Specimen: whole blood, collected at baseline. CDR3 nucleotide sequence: TGTGCCAGCAGATTAAAGGGAGGGTATAGCAATCAGCCCCAGCATTTT. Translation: CASRLKGGYSNQPQHF.